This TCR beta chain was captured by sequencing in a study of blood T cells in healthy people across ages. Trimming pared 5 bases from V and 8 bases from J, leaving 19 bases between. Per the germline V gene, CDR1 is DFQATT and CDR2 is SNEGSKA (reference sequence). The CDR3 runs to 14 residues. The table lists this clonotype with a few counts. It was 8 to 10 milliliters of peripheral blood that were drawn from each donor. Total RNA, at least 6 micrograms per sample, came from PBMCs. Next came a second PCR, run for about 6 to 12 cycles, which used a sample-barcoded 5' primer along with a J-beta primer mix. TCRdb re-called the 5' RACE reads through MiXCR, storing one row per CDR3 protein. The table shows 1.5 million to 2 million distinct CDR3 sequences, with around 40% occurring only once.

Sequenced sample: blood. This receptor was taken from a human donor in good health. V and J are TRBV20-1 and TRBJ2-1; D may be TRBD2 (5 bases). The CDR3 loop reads CSARYPFGRDEQFF. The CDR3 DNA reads TGCAGTGCTCGGTACCCCTTTGGGCGGGATGAGCAGTTCTTC.